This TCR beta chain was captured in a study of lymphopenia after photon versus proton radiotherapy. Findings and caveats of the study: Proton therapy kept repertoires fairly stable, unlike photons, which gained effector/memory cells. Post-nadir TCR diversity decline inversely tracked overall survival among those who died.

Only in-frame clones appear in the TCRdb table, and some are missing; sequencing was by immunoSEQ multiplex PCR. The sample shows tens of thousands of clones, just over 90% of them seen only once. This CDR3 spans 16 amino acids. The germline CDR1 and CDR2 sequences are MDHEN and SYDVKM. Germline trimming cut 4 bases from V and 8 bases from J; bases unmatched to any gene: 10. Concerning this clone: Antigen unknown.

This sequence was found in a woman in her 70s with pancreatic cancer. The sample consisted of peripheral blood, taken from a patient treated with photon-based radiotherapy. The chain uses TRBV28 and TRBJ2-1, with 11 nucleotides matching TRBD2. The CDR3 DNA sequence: TGTGCCAGCAGTTACCTCCCTAGCGGGGGGAGCTATGAGCAGTTCTTC. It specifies CASSYLPSGGSYEQFF. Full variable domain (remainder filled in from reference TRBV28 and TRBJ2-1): DVKVTQSSRYLVKRTGEKVFLECVQDMDHENMFWYRQDPGLGLRLIYFSYDVKMKEKGDIPEGYSVSREKKERFSLILESASTNQTSMYLCASSYLPSGGSYEQFFGPGTRLTVL.